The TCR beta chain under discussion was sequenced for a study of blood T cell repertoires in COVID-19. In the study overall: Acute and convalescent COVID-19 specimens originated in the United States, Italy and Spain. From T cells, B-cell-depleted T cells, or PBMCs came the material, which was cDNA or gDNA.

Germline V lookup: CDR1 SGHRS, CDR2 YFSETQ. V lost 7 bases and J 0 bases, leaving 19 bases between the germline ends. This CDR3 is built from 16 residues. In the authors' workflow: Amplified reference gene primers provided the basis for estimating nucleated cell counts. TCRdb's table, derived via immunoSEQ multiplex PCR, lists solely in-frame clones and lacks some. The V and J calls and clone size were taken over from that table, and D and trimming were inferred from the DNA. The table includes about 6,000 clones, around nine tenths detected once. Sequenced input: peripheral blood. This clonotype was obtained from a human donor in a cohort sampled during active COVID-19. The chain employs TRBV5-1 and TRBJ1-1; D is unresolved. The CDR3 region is CASPPTSTIMNTEAFF. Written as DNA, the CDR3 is TGCGCCAGCCCTCCAACGTCGACAATTATGAACACTGAAGCTTTCTTT.